One and the same sample provided the 26 T cell receptor beta chains below, sequenced in a study of shared clonotypes between healthy human individuals. Only in-frame clones appear in the TCRdb table, and some are missing; sequencing was by immunoSEQ multiplex PCR. The sample lists some 790,000 clones, roughly 72% occurring once. Sequenced sample: memory CD4+ T cells sorted from blood. Subset noted: CD45RA-negative fraction. The origin of the receptors is a woman aged 25 to 39 in good health.

CDR3 region: CASSLDRLAGYETQYF. DNA of the CDR3: TGCGCCAGCAGCTTGGACCGACTAGCGGGTTACGAGACCCAGTACTTC. The chain couples TRBV5-1 to TRBJ2-5; 10 bases map to TRBD2. V lost 0 bases to trimming and J lost 5 bases; unmatched junction nucleotides: 7. Germline V gene data show CDR1 as SGHRS and CDR2 as YFSETQ. CDR3 length: 16 amino acids.

This clone was observed a few times. This rearrangement joins TRBV7-2 to TRBJ2-1; no clear D gene. The V gene's germline CDR1 is SGHTA and CDR2 FQGNSA. The CDR3 runs 14 residues. The V gene lost 4 bases and the J gene lost 9 bases, with 16 bases spanning the gap. The CDR3 sequence: CASSSGPGLFEQFF. The DNA of the CDR3 is TGTGCCAGCAGCTCCGGGCCCGGGTTGTTTGAGCAGTTCTTC.

The V and J genes are TRBV5-8 and TRBJ2-7, with D perhaps TRBD1 or TRBD2 (6 bases each). Germline CDR1 is SGHTS and CDR2 is YDEGEE. Deletions cut 3 bases from V and 5 bases from J, with 18 bases between. The CDR3 sequence is 15 residues long. The CDR3 loop is CASSWGTFRGDEQYF. CDR3 coding DNA: TGTGCCAGCAGCTGGGGGACATTTAGGGGGGACGAGCAGTACTTC.

The V gene is TRBV11-2, the J gene TRBJ2-1, with 14 bases lining up with TRBD2. Trimming cost V 6 bases and J 11 bases; bases outside gene matches: 9. The CDR3 runs to 15 residues. Germline V gives CDR1 SGHAT, CDR2 FQNNGV. As DNA, the CDR3 is TGTGCCAGCAGTTCTACCGGGACTAGCGGGAGAAAGCAGTTCTTC. It is translated as CASSSTGTSGRKQFF.

The rearrangement joins TRBV4-2 to TRBJ2-7; 12 bases fit TRBD2. This CDR3 spans 15 amino acids. The V gene end was trimmed by 4 bases and the J gene end by 5 bases; junction bases not matched to a gene: 6. Germline V gene sequence: CDR1 LGHNA, CDR2 YNFKEQ. The CDR3 protein is CASSPLAGGPDEQYF. The CDR3 DNA reads TGTGCCAGCAGCCCCCTAGCGGGAGGGCCGGACGAGCAGTACTTC.

The genes are TRBV12-5 and TRBJ2-3; D is uncertain. The germline CDR1 and CDR2 sequences are LGHNT and FRNRAP. The CDR3 is 15 residues long. V was shortened by 0 bases and J by 7 bases, with 14 bases between the two germline ends. The CDR3 DNA follows: TGTGCTAGTGGTTTGGTACGAGGCGGAGCCTATACGCAGTATTTT. Protein: CASGLVRGGAYTQYF. Full variable domain (outside the CDR3, taken from reference TRBV12-5 and TRBJ2-3): DARVTQTPRHKVTEMGQEVTMRCQPILGHNTVFWYRQTMMQGLELLAYFRNRAPLDDSGMPKDRFSAEMPDATLATLKIQPSEPRDSAVYFCASGLVRGGAYTQYFGPGTRLTVL.

V gene TRBV4-1 combines with J gene TRBJ1-1; D remains unclear. CDR1 is MGHRA and CDR2 is YSYEKL in the germline V gene. This CDR3 is built from 14 residues. V was clipped by 2 bases and J by 4 bases, with 11 bases between them. CDR3 sequence reads: CASSQSARPTEAFF. The CDR3, as DNA: TGCGCCAGCAGCCAATCGGCACGGCCCACTGAAGCTTTCTTT.

This clone has more than one count but fewer than ten. This sequence joins TRBV2 and TRBJ2-7; D call uncertain. This CDR3 spans 13 amino acids. Trimming took off 8 bases at V and 2 bases at J, with 13 bases between the two ends. The germline V gene has CDR1 SNHLY and CDR2 FYNNEI. The CDR3 reads CASELEQAYEQYF. CDR3 coding DNA: TGTGCCAGCGAGTTGGAGCAAGCCTACGAGCAGTACTTC.

The chain links TRBV11-2 to TRBJ2-7; D unresolved. V was shortened by 5 bases and J by 0 bases, with 14 bases between the two germline ends. The CDR3 loop spans 15 amino acids. Germline assignment: CDR1 SGHAT and CDR2 FQNNGV. CDR3 nucleotides: TGTGCCAGCAGCATTAATCCCGCCTCCTCCTACGAGCAGTACTTC. Translated: CASSINPASSYEQYF.

V and J are TRBV15 and TRBJ2-3; D gene ambiguous. CDR1 is LNHNV and CDR2 is YYDKDF in the germline V gene (reference sequence). The CDR3 totals 13 residues. V dropped 0 bases and J dropped 4 bases, with 5 bases sitting between them. CDR3 sequence reads: CATSRDRADTQYF. CDR3 coding DNA: TGTGCCACCAGCAGAGATCGGGCAGATACGCAGTATTTT.

The chain is built from TRBV6-5 and TRBJ2-7, with no clear D. This CDR3 contains 15 residues. Per germline, CDR1 MNHEY and CDR2 SVGAGI. V was clipped by 1 base and J by 5 bases, with 15 bases between them. DNA for the CDR3: TGTGCCAGCAGTTACTATTCCTCGGATACTAACGAGCAGTACTTC. Its translation: CASSYYSSDTNEQYF.

This clone has a handful of counts. CDR3 sequence: CASSKASGRLSYEQYF. The CDR3 bases are TGTGCCAGCAGCAAAGCTTCAGGGCGACTCTCCTACGAGCAGTACTTC. The rearrangement joins TRBV21-1 to TRBJ2-7; the D call TRBD1 from the table was never checked on the DNA. TRBV21-1 is a pseudogene. The CDR3 contains 16 residues.

This clone is a singleton in its sample. The chain combines TRBV19 with TRBJ2-1; weak D call: TRBD1 (6 bases). V was clipped by 4 bases and J by 4 bases, with 17 bases between them. This CDR3 spans 16 amino acids. Germline-derived CDR1 and CDR2 are LNHDA and SQIVND (reference sequence). The CDR3 is CASSNQDGTRYNEQFF. DNA for the CDR3: TGTGCCAGTAGTAATCAGGACGGGACACGTTACAATGAGCAGTTCTTC.

The chain employs TRBV11-2 and TRBJ2-3, with 8 bases matching TRBD2. V was pared by 1 base and J by 0 bases, with 0 bases of the junction left unmatched. Germline CDR1 reads SGHAT; CDR2 reads FQNNGV. The CDR3 is 15 residues long. Here the CDR3 reads CASSLAGGSTDTQYF. The CDR3 bases are TGTGCCAGCAGCTTAGCGGGAGGGAGCACAGATACGCAGTATTTT.

This clone was recorded once. The rearrangement uses TRBV7-2 and TRBJ2-5; D possibly matches TRBD1 or TRBD2 (7 bases each). Germline V gene sequence: CDR1 SGHTA, CDR2 FQGNSA. This CDR3 region has 16 residues. Deletions cut 5 bases from V and 2 bases from J, with 18 bases between. The CDR3 bases are TGTGCCAGCAGCCTCCAGGGGGGAGGGAAACAAGAGACCCAGTACTTC. Translation gives CASSLQGGGKQETQYF.

The genes are TRBV28 and TRBJ1-4; D perhaps matches TRBD1 (6 bases). V lost 6 bases and J lost 5, with 13 bases in between. CDR1 and CDR2 from the germline V gene are MDHEN and SYDVKM. This CDR3 comprises 14 residues. The chain's CDR3 is CASSPGAGNEKLFF. As DNA, the CDR3 is TGTGCCAGCAGCCCGGGGGCGGGGAATGAAAAACTGTTTTTT.

This sequence joins TRBV5-1 and TRBJ2-1; weak D call: TRBD1 (5 bases). This CDR3 region has 15 residues. The V gene's germline CDR1 is SGHRS and CDR2 YFSETQ. Deletions cut 5 bases from V and 5 bases from J, with 17 bases between. The CDR3 sequence: CASRGRVGLDNEQFF. In DNA form, the CDR3 reads TGCGCCAGCAGGGGGCGCGTCGGGTTGGACAATGAGCAGTTCTTC. The full variable domain, in which reference TRBV5-1 and TRBJ2-1 provide the parts outside the CDR3, is KAGVTQTPRYLIKTRGQQVTLSCSPISGHRSVSWYQQTPGQGLQFLFEYFSETQRNKGNFPGRFSGRQFSNSRSEMNVSTLELGDSALYLCASRGRVGLDNEQFFGPGTRLTVL.

The V gene is TRBV28, the J gene TRBJ1-3; D not resolved. The CDR3 sequence is 15 residues long. Trimming removed 2 bases at V and 1 base at J, with 9 bases between. Germline V lookup: CDR1 MDHEN, CDR2 SYDVKM. The CDR3 sequence is CASSLMQGSGNTIYF. As DNA, the CDR3 is TGTGCCAGCAGTTTAATGCAAGGGTCTGGAAACACCATATATTTT.

J is TRBJ2-4 and V is TRBV6-1; D is uncertain. V lost 11 bases to trimming and J lost 6 bases, with 17 bases between them. Germline CDR1 MNHNS, CDR2 SASEGT. CDR3 size: 13 residues. In nucleotides, the CDR3 is TGTGCCTGCCGTATGGCCGGTTTAAACATTCAGTACTTC. Translation gives CACRMAGLNIQYF.

V usage is TRBV11-3 and J usage is TRBJ2-2; TRBD2 aligns across 9 bases. The germline V gene has CDR1 SGHNT and CDR2 YENEEA. The J segment lost 6 bases and the V segment lost 2 bases, leaving 1 base of the junction unmatched. The CDR3 totals 14 residues. The CDR3 protein is CASSLLAGSGELFF. CDR3 bases: TGTGCCAGCAGCTTACTAGCGGGATCCGGGGAGCTGTTTTTT.

The rearrangement joins TRBV7-9 to TRBJ2-5; a weak D match, TRBD2 (6 bases). Per germline, CDR1 SEHNR and CDR2 FQNEAQ (reference sequence). The CDR3 is made up of 15 amino acids. With 6 bases removed from V and 2 bases from J, the gap between germline ends came to 16 bases. The CDR3 sequence: CASSQMRAGQETQYF. The DNA for the CDR3 is TGTGCCAGCAGTCAAATGAGAGCGGGTCAAGAGACCCAGTACTTC.

This rearrangement joins TRBV18 to TRBJ2-5; D perhaps matches TRBD2 (5 bases). The CDR3 is 13 residues long. CDR1 and CDR2 (germline): KGHSH, LQKENI. The V end was cut by 6 bases, the J end by 2 bases, with 10 bases between. CDR3 nucleotides: TGTGCCAGCTCGTACGGGGTTCAAGAGACCCAGTACTTC. Its protein product is CASSYGVQETQYF.

This chain links TRBV28 with TRBJ1-2; D remains unclear. V was cut by 6 bases and J by 0 bases, with 8 bases left in between. CDR3 length: 13 amino acids. Germline V gene sequence: CDR1 MDHEN, CDR2 SYDVKM. CDR3 nucleotides: TGTGCCAGCAGAGTGAATGCTAACTATGGCTACACCTTC. Its translation is CASRVNANYGYTF.

This clone was seen only a few times. The chain links TRBV27 to TRBJ2-7; 7 bases match TRBD2. The V and J ends lost 6 bases and 1 base, in that order; junction bases with no gene match: 6. From germline, CDR1 is MNHEY and CDR2 SMNVEV (reference sequence). The CDR3 sequence is 14 residues long. Here the CDR3 reads CASSDGGSSYEQYF. CDR3 DNA: TGTGCCAGCAGCGATGGCGGGAGTTCCTACGAGCAGTACTTC.

This clone was seen many times. The V call is TRBV4-2, the J call TRBJ1-5; possibly TRBD1 for D (6 bases). The CDR3 sequence is 16 residues long. With 4 bases removed from V and 0 bases from J, the gap between germline ends came to 13 bases. In germline, CDR1 is LGHNA, CDR2 YNFKEQ. CDR3 in DNA: TGTGCCAGCAGCCCTCAGGGAGGGGGTAGCAATCAGCCCCAGCATTTT. It specifies CASSPQGGGSNQPQHF.

The V call is TRBV6-5, the J call TRBJ2-3; D is uncertain. There are 12 residues in the CDR3. The germline V gene encodes CDR1 MNHEY and CDR2 SVGAGI. V lost 4 bases and J lost 6, with 8 bases in between. The CDR3 bases are TGTGCCAGCAGTTCGCTGGGGGATACGCAGTATTTT. It codes for CASSSLGDTQYF.